The clone carrying this T cell receptor (beta chain) was seen repeatedly, ten times or more. Its antigen is unknown. These data come from a study of T-cell reconstitution after alpha-beta-depleted transplantation in children. The library targeted TCRbeta and was prepared with unique molecular identifiers. From the PCR reads, TCRdb called clonotypes with MiXCR, one entry per CDR3 protein. The table records approximately 500,000 distinct CDR3 sequences, over 20% of them present only once. Overall study results and limits: Newly generated T cells supplied most T-cell counts and diversity one year post-transplant. For some patients, TCRbeta diversity was high at day 60 because of recipient T cells and thymic progenitors that survived. There were reportedly several hundred expanded graft clones from which alpha-beta T cells came about two months after transplant.

This CDR3 comprises 15 residues. CDR1 is SGDLS, CDR2 YYNGEE, per germline. Trimming removed 3 bases at V and 0 bases at J, with 10 bases between. The V gene is TRBV9, the J gene TRBJ2-1; D is perhaps TRBD2 (6 bases). The sequencing used PBMCs, collected before TCRalphabeta/CD19-depleted stem cell transplant. The clonotype was recovered from a boy under two years old with Wiskott-Aldrich syndrome, due to receive a stem cell transplant. The CDR3 DNA follows: TGTGCCAGCAGCGGCGGGGTGAGCTCCTACAATGAGCAGTTCTTC. Translation gives CASSGGVSSYNEQFF.